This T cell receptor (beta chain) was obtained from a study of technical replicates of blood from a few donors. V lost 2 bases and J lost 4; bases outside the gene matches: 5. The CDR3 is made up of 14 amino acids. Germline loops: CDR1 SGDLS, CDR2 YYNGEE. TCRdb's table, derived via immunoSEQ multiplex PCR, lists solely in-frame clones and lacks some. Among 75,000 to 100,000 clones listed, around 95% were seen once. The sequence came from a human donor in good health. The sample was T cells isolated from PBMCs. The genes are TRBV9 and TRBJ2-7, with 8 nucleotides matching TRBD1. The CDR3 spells CASSVGQGKYEQYF. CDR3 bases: TGTGCCAGCAGCGTCGGACAGGGAAAATACGAGCAGTACTTC. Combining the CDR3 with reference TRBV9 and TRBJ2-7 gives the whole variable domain DSGVTQTPKHLITATGQRVTLRCSPRSGDLSVYWYQQSLDQGLQFLIQYYNGEERAKGNILERFSAQQFPDLHSELNLSSLELGDSALYFCASSVGQGKYEQYFGPGTRLTVT.